The 26 T cell receptor beta chains listed next were all sequenced from one sample in a study of CD8 T cells in ankylosing spondylitis. Study results and limitations: There was a TCR beta motif, made of several highly homologous variants, that appeared characteristic of ankylosing spondylitis blood.

TCRdb analysed the 5' RACE reads with MiXCR anew, one entry per CDR3 protein. The sample has 700,000 to 850,000 distinct CDR3 sequences; 12% are singletons. Which antigens these TCRs recognize remains unknown. Sample: blood, either unsorted or a sorted T cell fraction (not recorded which). Receptors originate from a male donor with ankylosing spondylitis.

This clonotype was picked up many times. The CDR3 protein is CAILPTGGGYYTF. The CDR3 nucleotides read TGTGCCATTCTCCCGACGGGCGGGGGCTATTACACCTTC. The chain has TRBV10-3 and TRBJ1-2, with D perhaps TRBD1 (6 bases). The CDR3 spans 13 residues. V shed 9 bases and J shed 11 bases, with 22 bases lying between them. Germline V CDR1 and CDR2: ENHRY, SYGVKD.

This clonotype was seen a handful of times. The chain recombines TRBV20-1 with TRBJ1-5; perhaps TRBD1 as D (6 bases). Between the trimmed V and J ends, which lost 5 bases and 7 bases, there was a span of 12 bases. This CDR3 region has 12 residues. Per the germline V gene, CDR1 is DFQATT and CDR2 is SNEGSKA (reference sequence). The CDR3 region is CSAWDKKQPQHF. Here the CDR3 DNA reads TGCAGTGCTTGGGACAAGAAACAGCCCCAGCATTTT.

This clonotype turned up a few times. The V gene is TRBV5-5, the J gene TRBJ2-1, with D perhaps matching TRBD1 or TRBD2 (6 bases each). Trimming cost V 2 bases and J 0 bases, with 12 bases left between them. Germline loops: CDR1 SGHKS, CDR2 YYEKEE (reference sequence). The CDR3 has 16 residues. This chain's CDR3 is CASSLPRGHSYNEQFF. The CDR3 DNA follows: TGTGCCAGCAGCTTACCGCGGGGACACTCCTACAATGAGCAGTTCTTC.

This clonotype has more than one count but fewer than ten. This chain uses TRBV7-2 with TRBJ2-5; tentatively, D is TRBD2 (5 bases). The V end lost 4 bases, the J end lost 7 bases, and 7 bases lay between the germline ends. The germline V gene has CDR1 SGHTA and CDR2 FQGNSA. CDR3 length equals 11 residues. The chain's CDR3 is CASSSGVTQYF. CDR3 coding DNA: TGTGCCAGCAGCTCCGGGGTGACCCAGTACTTC.

This clonotype was counted only a few times. The chain joins TRBV6-1 to TRBJ2-3, with D unresolved. CDR3 length equals 14 residues. The V end was cut by 8 bases, the J end by 5 bases, with 17 bases between. The germline V gene encodes CDR1 MNHNS and CDR2 SASEGT. The DNA for the CDR3 is TGTGCCAGCTCCCGGGCCACAGTAAGAGATACGCAGTATTTT. Its translation: CASSRATVRDTQYF.

The V gene is TRBV7-2, the J gene TRBJ1-6; TRBD1 matches at 9 bases. The CDR3 has 15 amino acids. The V gene end was trimmed by 6 bases and the J gene end by 7 bases; junction bases not matched to a gene: 7. Germline assignment: CDR1 SGHTA and CDR2 FQGNSA. The CDR3 DNA reads TGTGCCAGCAGTATGGACAGGGGTTGGAATTCACCCCTCCACTTT. Translated, it gives CASSMDRGWNSPLHF.

This clonotype was recorded at least ten times. The CDR3 reads CATSPRGTDTQYF. CDR3 bases: TGTGCCACCAGTCCCAGGGGGACAGATACGCAGTATTTT. The chain couples TRBV15 to TRBJ2-3; 7 bases fit TRBD1. CDR3 size: 13 residues. In germline, CDR1 is LNHNV, CDR2 YYDKDF (reference sequence). V was clipped by 6 bases and J by 3 bases; unmatched bases: 3.

This clonotype showed up just a few times. The chain combines TRBV20-1 with TRBJ1-2; the D is unclear. The CDR3 covers 14 residues. V lost 3 bases and J lost 3, with 14 bases in between. Per germline, CDR1 DFQATT and CDR2 SNEGSKA (reference sequence). This chain's CDR3 is CSARESSYDYGYTF. CDR3 sequence (DNA): TGCAGTGCTAGGGAATCCTCTTATGACTATGGCTACACCTTC.

Ten or more counts support this clonotype. The rearrangement uses TRBV15 and TRBJ2-2; D is uncertain. The CDR3 loop spans 14 amino acids. Germline-derived CDR1 and CDR2 are LNHNV and YYDKDF (reference sequence). The V and J ends lost 6 bases and 0 bases respectively, with 8 bases between them. The CDR3 reads CATSRQTNTGELFF. For the CDR3, the DNA is TGTGCCACCAGTCGGCAGACGAACACCGGGGAGCTGTTTTTT.

This chain joins TRBV7-6 and TRBJ2-7, with D hard to call. The germline V and J ends were trimmed by 2 bases and 2 bases, with 10 bases remaining between them. This CDR3 is built from 14 residues. CDR1 is SGHVS, CDR2 FNYEAQ, per germline. This CDR3 reads CASSLLRDTYEQYF. For the CDR3, the DNA is TGTGCCAGCAGCTTACTCCGAGACACCTACGAGCAGTACTTC.

This clonotype was picked up a small number of times. The chain employs TRBV4-2 and TRBJ1-1; perhaps TRBD1 as D (5 bases). This CDR3 has 14 amino acids. The germline gives CDR1 LGHNA, CDR2 YNFKEQ. V lost 3 bases and J 7 bases, leaving 15 bases between the germline ends. For the CDR3, the DNA is TGTGCCAGCAGCCACCAGGGAGCCATACGTGAAGCTTTCTTT. Amino acid sequence: CASSHQGAIREAFF.

The chain links TRBV7-2 to TRBJ2-5; 8 bases fit TRBD2. CDR3 length equals 15 residues. With 5 bases clipped from V and 4 bases from J, the junction kept 9 bases outside the gene matches. CDR1 and CDR2 from the germline V gene are SGHTA and FQGNSA. CDR3 sequence: CASSALAGFAETQYF. The CDR3 DNA follows: TGTGCCAGCAGCGCCTTAGCGGGATTTGCAGAGACCCAGTACTTC. The entire variable domain, with the rest obtained from reference TRBV7-2 and TRBJ2-5, is as follows: GAGVSQSPSNKVTEKGKDVELRCDPISGHTALYWYRQSLGQGLEFLIYFQGNSAPDKSGLPSDRFSAERTGGSVSTLTIQRTQQEDSAVYLCASSALAGFAETQYFGPGTRLLVL.

In DNA form, the CDR3 reads TGCGCCAGCAGCTTGTGGTCTAGCTTTTACGAGCAGTACTTC. Protein product: CASSLWSSFYEQYF. V usage is TRBV5-1 and J usage is TRBJ2-7; possibly TRBD2 for D (5 bases). The CDR3 runs to 14 residues. Germline V lookup: CDR1 SGHRS, CDR2 YFSETQ. With 1 base removed from V and 4 bases from J, the gap between germline ends came to 12 bases.

This clonotype was seen ten or more times. The chain links TRBV29-1 to TRBJ2-5; maybe TRBD1 (6 bases). The germline gives CDR1 SQVTM, CDR2 ANQGSEA. The length of the CDR3 is 13 residues. The V end was cut by 6 bases, the J end by 5 bases, with 16 bases between. The CDR3 loop reads CSVGESGVETQYF. The CDR3 coding sequence is TGCAGCGTGGGGGAGTCAGGGGTCGAGACCCAGTACTTC.

This chain uses TRBV5-1 with TRBJ2-1; 9 positions agree with TRBD2. CDR3 length: 16 amino acids. J was trimmed by 4 bases and V by 3 bases; bases with no gene match: 8. CDR1 SGHRS and CDR2 YFSETQ come from the germline V gene. CDR3 in DNA: TGCGCCAGCAGCTACCGAATGACTAGCGGTTACAATGAGCAGTTCTTC. This sequence encodes CASSYRMTSGYNEQFF. Together with reference TRBV5-1 and TRBJ2-1, the CDR3 gives the full variable domain: KAGVTQTPRYLIKTRGQQVTLSCSPISGHRSVSWYQQTPGQGLQFLFEYFSETQRNKGNFPGRFSGRQFSNSRSEMNVSTLELGDSALYLCASSYRMTSGYNEQFFGPGTRLTVL.

The gene calls are TRBV9 and TRBJ2-2; TRBD2 matches at 10 bases. The CDR3 is made up of 15 amino acids. The germline V gene encodes CDR1 SGDLS and CDR2 YYNGEE. With V trimmed by 4 bases and J by 7 bases, 7 bases remained unmatched. CDR3 residues: CASSPGAGGRGELFF. Written as DNA, the CDR3 is TGTGCCAGCAGCCCAGGAGCGGGGGGGCGCGGGGAGCTGTTTTTT. Drawing the rest from reference TRBV9 and TRBJ2-2, the complete variable domain is DSGVTQTPKHLITATGQRVTLRCSPRSGDLSVYWYQQSLDQGLQFLIQYYNGEERAKGNILERFSAQQFPDLHSELNLSSLELGDSALYFCASSPGAGGRGELFFGEGSRLTVL.

This clonotype was picked up one time. The J gene is TRBJ2-7, the V gene TRBV6-2 or TRBV6-3; D call uncertain. The CDR3 runs 14 residues. Germline CDR1 reads MNHEY; CDR2 reads SVGEGT. Trimming shortened V by 7 bases and J by 2 bases, and 15 bases separated the two germline ends. The CDR3 reads CASTYSAPTYEQYF. In DNA form, the CDR3 reads TGTGCCAGCACCTACAGTGCCCCTACCTACGAGCAGTACTTC.

V gene TRBV7-2 combines with J gene TRBJ1-6; a possible D gene is TRBD1 (5 bases). The ends were cut back, 5 bases at V and 8 bases at J, with 19 bases in the middle. The CDR3 loop spans 16 amino acids. Germline V lookup: CDR1 SGHTA, CDR2 FQGNSA. CDR3 protein: CASSTSGGFSYSPLHF. The CDR3 DNA reads as TGTGCCAGCAGCACCTCTGGGGGGTTCTCGTATTCACCCCTCCACTTT.

This clonotype showed up many times. The chain joins TRBV5-1 to TRBJ1-1; D may be TRBD1 (5 bases). This CDR3 spans 14 amino acids. Germline lookup yields CDR1 SGHRS and CDR2 YFSETQ. Trimming took off 1 base at V and 6 bases at J, with 13 bases between the two ends. The CDR3 nucleotides are TGCGCCAGCAGCTTGCGGGACTCCAACGCTGAAGCTTTCTTT. Translation: CASSLRDSNAEAFF. Complete variable domain (other parts from reference TRBV5-1 and TRBJ1-1): KAGVTQTPRYLIKTRGQQVTLSCSPISGHRSVSWYQQTPGQGLQFLFEYFSETQRNKGNFPGRFSGRQFSNSRSEMNVSTLELGDSALYLCASSLRDSNAEAFFGQGTRLTVV.

This clonotype was observed at least ten times. V is TRBV28 and J is TRBJ2-3, with a possible D match to TRBD1 (5 bases). CDR1 MDHEN and CDR2 SYDVKM come from the germline V gene. This CDR3 is 15 amino acids long. Trimming pared 2 bases from V and 3 bases from J, leaving 12 bases between. The CDR3 loop reads CASSLRRVTTDTQYF. Written as DNA, the CDR3 is TGTGCCAGCAGTTTACGCAGGGTGACGACAGATACGCAGTATTTT.

In its sample, this clonotype was seen a few times. The chain couples TRBV12-3 or TRBV12-4 to TRBJ1-1; D uncertain. The CDR3 totals 13 residues. The germline V and J ends were trimmed by 3 bases and 6 bases, with 11 bases remaining between them. CDR3: CASSFDGWAEAFF. DNA for the CDR3: TGTGCCAGCAGTTTCGACGGGTGGGCTGAAGCTTTCTTT.

This clonotype occurred a few times. The J gene is TRBJ2-6, the V gene TRBV5-1; 7 positions match TRBD1. This CDR3 comprises 17 residues. The ends lost 4 bases at V and 0 bases at J; junction bases unmatched: 7. Germline lookup yields CDR1 SGHRS and CDR2 YFSETQ. Here the CDR3 reads CASSKGQAGSGANVLTF. The CDR3 DNA is TGCGCCAGCAGCAAAGGACAGGCGGGCTCTGGGGCCAACGTCCTGACTTTC.

The CDR3: CASSPRDQRGTDTQYF. The CDR3 DNA is TGTGCCAGCAGCCCCCGAGACCAGCGGGGCACAGATACGCAGTATTTT. The genes are TRBV9 and TRBJ2-3; the D gene is possibly TRBD2 (6 bases). Germline values: CDR1 SGDLS, CDR2 YYNGEE. The CDR3 is 16 residues long. V lost 4 bases, J lost 1 base, and 16 bases lay in between.

This clonotype was observed a handful of times. V usage is TRBV5-6 and J usage is TRBJ2-3; 8 bases are shared with TRBD2. The CDR3 consists of 15 residues. The ends lost 6 bases at V and 1 base at J; junction bases unmatched: 7. CDR1 is SGHDT, CDR2 YYEEEE, per germline. The CDR3 bases are TGTGCCAGCACACCGCTAGCGGGTCGCACAGATACGCAGTATTTT. Translating it yields CASTPLAGRTDTQYF.

The rearrangement joins TRBV7-2 to TRBJ1-1, with unresolved D. Germline V gene sequence: CDR1 SGHTA, CDR2 FQGNSA. V lost 5 bases to trimming and J lost 1 base, with 11 bases between them. CDR3 length: 14 residues. The CDR3 DNA reads as TGTGCCAGCAGCGACACCCGGGGGAACACTGAAGCTTTCTTT. Translating gives CASSDTRGNTEAFF.

This clonotype occurred once. The CDR3 region is CASSLRDWAYEQYF. In nucleotides, the CDR3 is TGTGCCAGCAGCTTGAGGGACTGGGCCTACGAGCAGTACTTC. The chain employs TRBV5-5 and TRBJ2-7, with D perhaps TRBD2 (6 bases). V was pared by 1 base and J by 2 bases, with 10 bases between. The germline CDR1 and CDR2 sequences are SGHKS and YYEKEE (reference sequence). The CDR3 consists of 14 residues.